One and the same sample provided the 22 T cell receptor beta chains below, sequenced in a study of shared clonotypes between healthy human individuals. The table came from immunoSEQ multiplex PCR; TCRdb's copy has only in-frame clones and leaves some out. The repertoire includes some 2 million clones, about 95% of them detected once, and around 1.2% sits in the top ten. CD8 cells regarded as naive lacked CD45RO, were positively chosen for CCR7, and omitted terminally differentiated effector memory CD45RA+ cells. Sequencing was carried out using naive CD8+ T cells sorted from blood. These receptors were collected from a man aged 18 to 30 in good health.

Notes on this clone: Compared with germline, one end of the junction differs, possibly owing to a read error. This chain connects TRBV7-7 to TRBJ2-2; D gene ambiguous. Germline CDR1 SSHAT, CDR2 FNYEAQ (reference sequence). The CDR3 has 14 amino acids. CDR3 sequence reads: CASSPAVFTGELFF. The CDR3 DNA sequence: TGTGCTAGCAGCCCGGCGGTTTTCACCGGGGAGCTGTTTTTT.

The sample holds a few counts of this clone. The gene calls are TRBV7-9 and TRBJ1-2; D possibly corresponds to TRBD1 (5 bases). Germline lookup yields CDR1 SEHNR and CDR2 FQNEAQ (reference sequence). This CDR3 is 16 amino acids long. Trimming cost V 4 bases and J 0 bases, with 15 bases left between them. CDR3 in DNA: TGTGCCAGCAGCTCCGACAGCGCGGCAGCTAACTATGGCTACACCTTC. Translation gives CASSSDSAAANYGYTF.

The chain recombines TRBV19 with TRBJ2-1, with D perhaps assigned TRBD1 or TRBD2 (5 bases each). From germline, CDR1 is LNHDA and CDR2 SQIVND (reference sequence). This CDR3 has 12 amino acids. Trimming removed 3 bases from V and 8 bases from J, with 8 bases in between. This CDR3 is CASSIGGYEQFF. CDR3 nucleotides: TGTGCCAGTAGTATTGGGGGTTATGAGCAGTTCTTC.

This clone occurred a few times. Other DNA sequences within the sample encode an identical CDR3. The V call is TRBV9, the J call TRBJ2-3; no firm D call. The germline CDR1 and CDR2 sequences are SGDLS and YYNGEE. The CDR3 covers 12 residues. The V end lost 0 bases, the J end lost 3 bases, and 2 bases lay between the germline ends. CDR3 coding DNA: TGTGCCAGCAGCGTAGGGACAGATACGCAGTATTTT. Protein: CASSVGTDTQYF.

J is TRBJ1-4 and V is TRBV7-2; D remains unclear. The CDR3 covers 13 residues. V dropped 2 bases and J dropped 7 bases, with 8 bases sitting between them. CDR1 and CDR2 from the germline V gene are SGHTA and FQGNSA. CDR3 residues: CASSLSLGEKLFF. Here the CDR3 DNA reads TGTGCCAGCAGCTTATCACTAGGTGAAAAACTGTTTTTT.

The rearrangement joins TRBV6-1 to TRBJ2-7; no firm D call. V lost 7 bases, J lost 3 bases, and 13 bases lay in between. The CDR3 loop spans 13 amino acids. The germline V gene encodes CDR1 MNHNS and CDR2 SASEGT. The CDR3 DNA reads TGTGCCAGCACCGAAGGAGACGACTACGAGCAGTACTTC. It encodes CASTEGDDYEQYF.

This sequence joins TRBV18 and TRBJ2-2; D unresolved. The CDR3 covers 15 residues. Germline CDR1 is KGHSH and CDR2 is LQKENI. Trimming took 7 bases from V and 4 from J, leaving 16 bases between them. Here the CDR3 reads CASCGSVGLTGELFF. CDR3 in DNA: TGTGCCAGCTGCGGTAGTGTGGGCCTCACCGGGGAGCTGTTTTTT.

The chain is built from TRBV9 and TRBJ2-1; no clear D. Germline V CDR1 and CDR2: SGDLS, YYNGEE. This CDR3 is built from 14 residues. V shed 2 bases and J shed 8 bases, with 14 bases lying between them. The CDR3 nucleotides read TGTGCCAGCAGCGTCCGTCCTAGTATCTATGAGCAGTTCTTC. It codes for CASSVRPSIYEQFF.

The chain employs TRBV4-1 and TRBJ1-5; 10 nucleotides line up with TRBD1. Germline CDR1 reads MGHRA; CDR2 reads YSYEKL. This CDR3 spans 15 amino acids. V shed 4 bases, J shed 6 bases, and the junction held 6 bases outside the gene matches. CDR3 sequence: CASSPDRGPTQPQHF. The CDR3 DNA follows: TGCGCCAGCAGCCCTGACAGGGGGCCTACTCAGCCCCAGCATTTT.

V gene TRBV6-5 combines with J gene TRBJ1-2, with D unclear. This CDR3 is 13 amino acids long. Germline V gene data show CDR1 as MNHEY and CDR2 as SVGAGI. Trimming took 2 bases from V and 8 from J, leaving 12 bases between them. Here the CDR3 DNA reads TGTGCCAGCAGTTACCTGGAGTCGGGCGGCTACACCTTC. Translated, it gives CASSYLESGGYTF.

This chain joins TRBV9 and TRBJ1-6, with D hard to call. The length of the CDR3 is 13 residues. Trimming shortened V by 3 bases and J by 6 bases, and 7 bases separated the two germline ends. Germline-derived CDR1 and CDR2 are SGDLS and YYNGEE. CDR3 protein: CASSEWGNSPLHF. The CDR3 DNA is TGTGCCAGCAGCGAATGGGGTAATTCACCCCTCCACTTT. Supplemented by reference TRBV9 and TRBJ1-6, the full variable domain reads DSGVTQTPKHLITATGQRVTLRCSPRSGDLSVYWYQQSLDQGLQFLIQYYNGEERAKGNILERFSAQQFPDLHSELNLSSLELGDSALYFCASSEWGNSPLHFGNGTRLTVT.

This sequence joins TRBV7-9 and TRBJ1-1, with D perhaps TRBD1 (6 bases). The V gene lost 3 bases and the J gene lost 8 bases, with 13 bases spanning the gap. CDR3 length: 13 amino acids. Germline values: CDR1 SEHNR, CDR2 FQNEAQ (reference sequence). The CDR3 nucleotides read TGTGCCAGCAGCTTCGCCGGACAGCCAGAAGCTTTCTTT. Protein product: CASSFAGQPEAFF.

The chain links TRBV28 to TRBJ2-3; tentative D call: TRBD1 (6 bases). Between the trimmed V and J ends, which lost 9 bases and 4 bases, there was a span of 11 bases. Germline CDR1 and CDR2: MDHEN and SYDVKM. The CDR3 runs to 12 residues. The CDR3 DNA follows: TGTGCCAGTAGAAAGGGGGCAGATACGCAGTATTTT. It specifies CASRKGADTQYF.

V and J are TRBV5-1 and TRBJ1-4; tentatively, D is TRBD1 (6 bases). V lost 0 bases to trimming and J lost 2 bases, with 11 bases between them. Germline V gene lookup returns CDR1 SGHRS and CDR2 YFSETQ. The CDR3 runs 16 residues. CDR3 coding DNA: TGCGCCAGCAGCTTGGCGGCCACAGGGACTAATGAAAAACTGTTTTTT. It specifies CASSLAATGTNEKLFF.

The gene calls are TRBV4-3 and TRBJ2-7; TRBD2 matches at 7 bases. V dropped 0 bases and J dropped 4; count of bases not matched to a gene: 6. CDR3 length: 15 residues. CDR1 is LGHNA and CDR2 is YSLEER in the germline V gene. CDR3 residues: CASSQDAGDEYEQYF. CDR3 coding DNA: TGCGCCAGCAGCCAAGATGCGGGGGACGAATACGAGCAGTACTTC.

In regard to this clone: Within the sample, other DNA sequences also encode this same CDR3. The chain employs TRBV9 and TRBJ2-1, with D possibly matching TRBD2 (6 bases). Per germline, CDR1 SGDLS and CDR2 YYNGEE. Trimming stripped 0 bases from V and 2 bases from J, with 9 bases between. CDR3 size: 15 residues. The CDR3 loop reads CASSVDGGTYNEQFF. Written as DNA, the CDR3 is TGTGCCAGCAGCGTAGACGGAGGGACCTACAATGAGCAGTTCTTC.

CDR3 DNA sequence: TGTGCCAGCAGCGTAGACGTCGGGGTAATGGAGACCCAGTACTTC. This encodes CASSVDVGVMETQYF. This rearrangement joins TRBV9 to TRBJ2-5; possibly TRBD2 for D (5 bases). CDR3 length: 15 residues. V was clipped by 0 bases and J by 5 bases, with 14 bases between them. CDR1 is SGDLS, CDR2 YYNGEE, per germline. Together with reference TRBV9 and TRBJ2-5, the CDR3 gives the full variable domain: DSGVTQTPKHLITATGQRVTLRCSPRSGDLSVYWYQQSLDQGLQFLIQYYNGEERAKGNILERFSAQQFPDLHSELNLSSLELGDSALYFCASSVDVGVMETQYFGPGTRLLVL.

The chain joins TRBV6-5 to TRBJ2-1; weak D call: TRBD1 (5 bases). V was pared by 4 bases and J by 9 bases, with 10 bases between. Germline CDR1 is MNHEY and CDR2 is SVGAGI. The CDR3 spans 12 residues. The CDR3: CASSSGYTEQFF. In DNA, the CDR3 is TGTGCCAGCAGTTCAGGGTATACTGAGCAGTTCTTC.

The chain employs TRBV11-2 and TRBJ2-7; possibly TRBD2 for D (6 bases). The CDR3 has 17 amino acids. V was shortened by 1 base and J by 1 base, with 17 bases between the two germline ends. Germline V gene data show CDR1 as SGHAT and CDR2 as FQNNGV. The CDR3 here is CASSLVGGTASSYEQYF. DNA for the CDR3: TGTGCCAGCAGCTTAGTGGGCGGGACCGCTAGTTCCTACGAGCAGTACTTC.

In its sample, this clone was seen once. The chain carries TRBV11-2 and TRBJ1-1, with D uncertain. The CDR3 extends over 12 amino acids. V was clipped by 5 bases and J by 3 bases, with 7 bases between them. Per the germline V gene, CDR1 is SGHAT and CDR2 is FQNNGV. The CDR3 sequence is CASSVSYTEAFF. The CDR3 nucleotides are TGTGCCAGCAGCGTGAGCTACACTGAAGCTTTCTTT.

This chain uses TRBV25-1 with TRBJ2-2, with 11 positions matching TRBD1. Trimming removed 6 bases from V and 4 bases from J; junction bases left unmatched: 7. The CDR3 has 16 amino acids. CDR1 is MGHDK and CDR2 is SYGVNS in the germline V gene. In DNA, the CDR3 is TGTGCCAGCAGGGGTCGGGACAGGGGGGGCACCGGGGAGCTGTTTTTT. It translates to CASRGRDRGGTGELFF.

The chain recombines TRBV4-1 with TRBJ2-3, with D perhaps TRBD1 (6 bases). V lost 2 bases, J lost 0 bases, and 12 bases lay in between. This CDR3 comprises 16 residues. Germline loops: CDR1 MGHRA, CDR2 YSYEKL. CDR3 sequence: CASSQLGTYSTDTQYF. The CDR3 coding sequence is TGCGCCAGCAGCCAACTAGGGACATATAGCACAGATACGCAGTATTTT.